This T cell receptor (beta chain) is from a study of T cell responses to AZD1222 COVID-19 vaccine (dated by TCRdb to about 2021). Concerning the study at large: A total of approximately 250 trial participants underwent TCR sequencing, of whom approximately 200 had received two doses of AZD1222 and 26 had received two doses of the MenACWY control vaccine. Trial participants were enrolled by age into 18-55, 56-69 and 70-plus year subgroups, with roughly 150, 30 and 60 TCR-sequenced participants respectively. Summary of the overall study and its limitations: Spike-specific TCR breadth and depth rose significantly after two AZD1222 doses compared with day 0 and with MenACWY recipients. The 56-69-year group was small, and its depth increase did not reach significance, likely because of low power. Because no day 14 peak-response samples were available, the repertoires could be characterized only after the peak T cell response. Conclusions about previously exposed vaccinees were limited because only six AZD1222 recipients were SARS-CoV-2 seropositive at baseline. Most participants were white British and females outnumbered males, and the authors suggested that clonal diversity may have been underestimated. Reportedly, close to half of the unique spike-specific TCRs recognized epitopes lying outside the regions that are mutated in the B.1.351 and B.1.1.7 variants. CD4 TCRs associated with the vaccine covered the entire spike protein, and the dominant responses were in regions 160-218 and 743-854.

Comments on this clone: The specificity of this receptor is unknown. No much larger clone is present one base from it, and per-base qualities are unavailable.

The CDR3 regions of human TCRbeta chains were analyzed by immunosequencing. In the paper's pipeline: Repertoire TCRs were matched against a reference library of SARS-CoV-2-specific TCRs generated with the MIRA antigen-specificity platform. Breadth was defined as the fraction of unique TCRs that were SARS-CoV-2-associated, and depth was defined as the fraction of total T cells that were SARS-CoV-2-associated. Using the MIRA data, each spike-specific TCR was mapped to the spike region that the TCR reacts to and placed in a CD4 or CD8 class. Log10-transformed breadth and depth values were compared by one-way ANOVA with Sidak's multiple comparisons tests. TCRdb carries this immuneACCESS record with in-frame sequences only. Its versions omit some clonotypes, under half of them owing to an unresolved V gene in the studies checked, with the rest unexplained. V and J calls and clone size are copied from that table; D and trimming were computed from the DNA. The sample table contains approximately 150,000 clones; only one count was recorded for approximately 88% of them. Of the sample, approximately 5.6% is held by the ten largest clones.

The sample's time point label, in plain terms: about 28 days (+/-7) after the second vaccine dose. The treatment or condition label on this specimen signifies: meningococcal conjugate vaccine given as trial control. Vaccinee samples were obtained from the UK trials COV001 and COV002, which included a single-blind randomized controlled phase 2/3 trial of AZD1222 (ChAdOx1 nCoV-19) in healthy adults. Trial participant PBMC samples were collected at day 0 and day 28 after the second dose for TCRbeta chain sequencing. The CDR3 starts with the cysteine, ends with the phenylalanine, and has 14 residues. The sequence is cut down to CDR3 DNA, 42 bases in frame from base 1. CDR1 and CDR2, per the germline V gene (reference sequence), are LNHNV and YYDKDF. V is reduced by 1 base and J by 3 bases, leaving a spacing of 10 bases between them.

The receptor was derived from an adult who received the MenACWY meningococcal vaccine as a control. Here the sequenced sample was peripheral blood, taken 28 days after the second dose of the MenACWY control vaccine. The chain is made from TRBV15 and TRBJ2-7; the D segment cannot be called with confidence. The CDR3 has the sequence CATSRGSVGYEQYF. The nucleotide sequence reads as follows: TGTGCCACCAGCAGAGGGTCAGTAGGCTACGAGCAGTACTTC.